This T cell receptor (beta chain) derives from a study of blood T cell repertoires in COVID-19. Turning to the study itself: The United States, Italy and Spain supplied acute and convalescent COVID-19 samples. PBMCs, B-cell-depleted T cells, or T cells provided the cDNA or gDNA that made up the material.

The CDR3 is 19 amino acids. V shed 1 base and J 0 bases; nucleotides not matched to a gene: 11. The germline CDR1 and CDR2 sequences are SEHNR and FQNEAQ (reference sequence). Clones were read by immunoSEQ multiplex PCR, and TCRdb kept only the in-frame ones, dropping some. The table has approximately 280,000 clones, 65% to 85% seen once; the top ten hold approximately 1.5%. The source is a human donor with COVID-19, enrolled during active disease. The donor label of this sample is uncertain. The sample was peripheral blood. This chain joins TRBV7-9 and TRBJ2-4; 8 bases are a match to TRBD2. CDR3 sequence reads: CASSLVVAGMGRAKNIQYF. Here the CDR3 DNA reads TGTGCCAGCAGCTTAGTCGTAGCGGGAATGGGTCGAGCCAAAAACATTCAGTACTTC.